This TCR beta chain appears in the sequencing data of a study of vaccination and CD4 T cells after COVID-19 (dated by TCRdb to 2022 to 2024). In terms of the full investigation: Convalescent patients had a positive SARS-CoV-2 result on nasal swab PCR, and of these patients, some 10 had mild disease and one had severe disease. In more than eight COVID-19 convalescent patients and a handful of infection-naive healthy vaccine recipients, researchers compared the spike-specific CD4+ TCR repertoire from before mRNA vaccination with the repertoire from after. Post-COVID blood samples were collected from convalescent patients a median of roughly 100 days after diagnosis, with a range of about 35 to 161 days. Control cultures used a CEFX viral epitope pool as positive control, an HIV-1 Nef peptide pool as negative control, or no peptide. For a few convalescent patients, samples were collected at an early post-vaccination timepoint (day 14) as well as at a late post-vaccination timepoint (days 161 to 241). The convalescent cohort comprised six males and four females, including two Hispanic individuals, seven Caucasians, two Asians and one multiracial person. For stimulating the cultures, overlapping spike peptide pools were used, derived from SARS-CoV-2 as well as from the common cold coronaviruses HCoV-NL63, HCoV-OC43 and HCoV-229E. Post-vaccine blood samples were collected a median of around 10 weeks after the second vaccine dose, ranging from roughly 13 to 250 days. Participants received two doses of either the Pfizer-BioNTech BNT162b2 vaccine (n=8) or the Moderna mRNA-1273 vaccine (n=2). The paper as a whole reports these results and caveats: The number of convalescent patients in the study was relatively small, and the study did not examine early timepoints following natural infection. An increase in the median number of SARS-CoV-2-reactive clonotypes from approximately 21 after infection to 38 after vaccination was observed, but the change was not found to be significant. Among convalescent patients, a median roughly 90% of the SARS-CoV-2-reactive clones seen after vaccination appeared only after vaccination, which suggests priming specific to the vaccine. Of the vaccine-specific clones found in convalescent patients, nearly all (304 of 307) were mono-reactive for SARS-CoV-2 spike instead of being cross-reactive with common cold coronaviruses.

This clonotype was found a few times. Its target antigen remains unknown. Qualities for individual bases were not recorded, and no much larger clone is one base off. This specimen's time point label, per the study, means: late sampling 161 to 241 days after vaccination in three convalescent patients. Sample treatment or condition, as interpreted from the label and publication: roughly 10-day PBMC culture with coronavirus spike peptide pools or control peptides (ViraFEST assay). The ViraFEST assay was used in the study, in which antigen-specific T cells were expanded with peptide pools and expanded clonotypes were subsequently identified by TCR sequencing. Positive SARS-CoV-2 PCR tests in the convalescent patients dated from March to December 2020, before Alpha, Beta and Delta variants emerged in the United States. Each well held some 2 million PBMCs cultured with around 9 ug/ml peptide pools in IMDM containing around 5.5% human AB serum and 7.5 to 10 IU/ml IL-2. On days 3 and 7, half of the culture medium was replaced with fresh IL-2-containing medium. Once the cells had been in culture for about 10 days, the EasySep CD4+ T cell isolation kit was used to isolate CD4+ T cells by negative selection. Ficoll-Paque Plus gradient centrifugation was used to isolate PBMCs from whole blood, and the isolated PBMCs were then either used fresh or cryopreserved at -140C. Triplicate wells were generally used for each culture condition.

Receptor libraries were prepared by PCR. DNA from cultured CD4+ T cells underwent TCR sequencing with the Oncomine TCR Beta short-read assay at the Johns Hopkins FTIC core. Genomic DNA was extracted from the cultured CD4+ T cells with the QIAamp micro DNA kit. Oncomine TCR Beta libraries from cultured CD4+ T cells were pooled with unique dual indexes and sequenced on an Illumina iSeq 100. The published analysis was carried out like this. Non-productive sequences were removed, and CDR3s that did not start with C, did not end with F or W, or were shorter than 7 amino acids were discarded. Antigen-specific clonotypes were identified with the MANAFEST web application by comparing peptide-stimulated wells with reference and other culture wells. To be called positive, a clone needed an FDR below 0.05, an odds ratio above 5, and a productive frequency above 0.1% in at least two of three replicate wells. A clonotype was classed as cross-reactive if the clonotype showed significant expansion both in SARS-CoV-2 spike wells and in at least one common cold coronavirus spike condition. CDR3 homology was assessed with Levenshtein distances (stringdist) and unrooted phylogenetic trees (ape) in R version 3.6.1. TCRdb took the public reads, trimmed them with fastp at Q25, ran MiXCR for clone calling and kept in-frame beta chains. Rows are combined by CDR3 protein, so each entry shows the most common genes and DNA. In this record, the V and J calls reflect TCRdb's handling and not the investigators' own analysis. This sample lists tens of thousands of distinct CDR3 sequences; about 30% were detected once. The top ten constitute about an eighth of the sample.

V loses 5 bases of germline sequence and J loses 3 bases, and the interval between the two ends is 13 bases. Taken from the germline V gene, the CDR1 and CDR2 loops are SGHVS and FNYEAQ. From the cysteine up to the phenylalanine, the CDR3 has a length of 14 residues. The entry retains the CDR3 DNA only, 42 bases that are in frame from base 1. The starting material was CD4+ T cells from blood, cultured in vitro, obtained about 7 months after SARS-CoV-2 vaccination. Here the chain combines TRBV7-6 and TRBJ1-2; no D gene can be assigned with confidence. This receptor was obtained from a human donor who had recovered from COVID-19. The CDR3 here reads CASSPRAGDYGYTF. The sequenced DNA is TGTGCCAGCAGCCCTCGGGCAGGAGACTATGGCTACACCTTC.